A single sample is the source of the 10 T cell receptor beta chains below, sequenced in a study of blood T cell repertoires in COVID-19. The data were produced by immunoSEQ multiplex PCR, yet TCRdb's version contains in-frame clones alone and is incomplete. This table holds 150,000 or so clones, 87% found once. The sequenced sample consisted of peripheral blood. All receptors come from a human donor in a cohort sampled during active COVID-19.

This chain connects TRBV19 to TRBJ2-7, with 10 bases lining up with TRBD2. The V segment lost 2 bases and the J segment 3 bases; nucleotides outside the gene matches: 1. Germline values: CDR1 LNHDA, CDR2 SQIVND (reference sequence). CDR3 size: 14 residues. In DNA, the CDR3 is TGTGCCAGTAGTATACAGCGGGGGGGCTACGAGCAGTACTTC. It encodes CASSIQRGGYEQYF. The whole variable domain, remainder taken from reference TRBV19 and TRBJ2-7, is DGGITQSPKYLFRKEGQNVTLSCEQNLNHDAMYWYRQDPGQGLRLIYYSQIVNDFQKGDIAEGYSVSREKKESFPLTVTSAQKNPTAFYLCASSIQRGGYEQYFGPGTRLTVT.

The chain combines TRBV5-5 with TRBJ1-4; D is unclear. CDR1 is SGHKS, CDR2 YYEKEE, per germline (reference sequence). V lost 0 bases and J 1 base, leaving 4 bases between the germline ends. The CDR3 is 14 residues long. In nucleotides, the CDR3 is TGTGCCAGCAGCTTGGCGGTAACTAATGAAAAACTGTTTTTT. This gives the protein CASSLAVTNEKLFF.

The CDR3 region has the DNA TGTGCCAGCAGTGAGGGCGCAGATAAGCAGTACTTC. This gives the protein CASSEGADKQYF. The rearrangement uses TRBV25-1 and TRBJ2-7; no definite D call. Germline lookup yields CDR1 MGHDK and CDR2 SYGVNS. The ends were cut back, 3 bases at V and 8 bases at J, with 11 bases in the middle. The CDR3 runs 12 residues.

This rearrangement joins TRBV5-1 to TRBJ2-1; 8 bases match TRBD2. The CDR3 totals 14 residues. Germline CDR1 is SGHRS and CDR2 is YFSETQ. Germline trimming cut 4 bases from V and 4 bases from J; bases unmatched to any gene: 4. CDR3 sequence reads: CASSTSGTYNEQFF. CDR3 sequence (DNA): TGCGCCAGCAGCACTAGCGGAACTTACAATGAGCAGTTCTTC.

The chain carries TRBV9 and TRBJ2-1; 9 positions agree with TRBD2. J was trimmed by 9 bases and V by 0 bases; bases with no gene match: 1. CDR3 length: 13 amino acids. Germline lookup yields CDR1 SGDLS and CDR2 YYNGEE. The CDR3 loop reads CASSVGGRAEQFF. CDR3 nucleotides: TGTGCCAGCAGCGTAGGCGGGAGGGCTGAGCAGTTCTTC.

This chain connects TRBV2 to TRBJ2-6; 8 bases agree with TRBD1. Germline loops: CDR1 SNHLY, CDR2 FYNNEI. V lost 1 base, J lost 0 bases, and 11 bases stayed unmatched. The CDR3 runs to 20 residues. The CDR3 loop is CASSEEKNRGWGSGANVLTF. In DNA, the CDR3 is TGTGCCAGCAGTGAAGAGAAGAACAGGGGGTGGGGCTCTGGGGCCAACGTCCTGACTTTC.

This CDR3 is CASSLTGNEQFF. The CDR3 bases are TGCGCCAGCAGCTTGACGGGCAATGAGCAGTTCTTC. V and J are TRBV5-1 and TRBJ2-1, with unresolved D. The CDR3 extends over 12 amino acids. Looked up from germline, CDR1 is SGHRS and CDR2 is YFSETQ. The V gene lost 1 base and the J gene lost 6 bases, with 5 bases spanning the gap.

The V gene is TRBV19, the J gene TRBJ1-2; D call uncertain. Germline assignment: CDR1 LNHDA and CDR2 SQIVND (reference sequence). V was shortened by 5 bases and J by 5 bases, with 6 bases between the two germline ends. This CDR3 spans 11 amino acids. CDR3 in amino acids: CASSLNYGYTF. CDR3 coding DNA: TGTGCCAGTAGTCTAAATTATGGCTACACCTTC.

This clone was seen once. The chain links TRBV11-3 to TRBJ2-7, with 7 bases fitting TRBD1. With 8 bases clipped from V and 1 base from J, the junction kept 11 bases outside the gene matches. This CDR3 region has 15 residues. Germline V lookup: CDR1 SGHNT, CDR2 YENEEA. Here the CDR3 reads CASRDRDRVSYEQYF. In DNA form, the CDR3 reads TGTGCCAGCCGAGACCGGGACAGAGTTTCCTACGAGCAGTACTTC.

V usage is TRBV4-1 and J usage is TRBJ2-7; TRBD2 might be the D (7 bases). CDR3 size: 15 residues. Trimming took off 1 base at V and 5 bases at J, with 15 bases between the two ends. CDR1 and CDR2 from the germline V gene are MGHRA and YSYEKL. CDR3 protein: CASSQVAGGAHEQYF. CDR3 coding DNA: TGCGCCAGCAGCCAAGTTGCTGGGGGGGCCCACGAGCAGTACTTC.